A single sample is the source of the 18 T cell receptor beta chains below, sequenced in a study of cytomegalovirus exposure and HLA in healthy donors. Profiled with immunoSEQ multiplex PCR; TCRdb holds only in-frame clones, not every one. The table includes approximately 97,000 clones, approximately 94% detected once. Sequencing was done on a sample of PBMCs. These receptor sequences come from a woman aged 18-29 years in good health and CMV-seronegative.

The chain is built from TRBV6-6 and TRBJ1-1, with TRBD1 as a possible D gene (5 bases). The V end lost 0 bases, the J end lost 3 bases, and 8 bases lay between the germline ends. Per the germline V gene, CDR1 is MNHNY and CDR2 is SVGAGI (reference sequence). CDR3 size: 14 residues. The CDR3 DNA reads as TGTGCCAGCAGTTACTCGACGGGGGACACTGAAGCTTTCTTT. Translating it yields CASSYSTGDTEAFF.

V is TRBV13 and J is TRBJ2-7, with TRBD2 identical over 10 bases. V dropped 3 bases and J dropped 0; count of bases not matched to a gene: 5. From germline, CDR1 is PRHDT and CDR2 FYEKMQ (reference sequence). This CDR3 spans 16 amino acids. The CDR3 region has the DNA TGTGCCAGCAGCTTCCATCCTAGCGGGAGCTCCTACGAGCAGTACTTC. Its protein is CASSFHPSGSSYEQYF.

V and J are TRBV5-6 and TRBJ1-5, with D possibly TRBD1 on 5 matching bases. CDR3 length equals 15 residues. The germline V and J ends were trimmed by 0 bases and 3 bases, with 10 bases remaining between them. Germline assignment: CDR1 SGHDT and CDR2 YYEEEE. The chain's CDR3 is CASSLGGLYNQPQHF. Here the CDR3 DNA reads TGTGCCAGCAGCTTGGGGGGCCTATACAATCAGCCCCAGCATTTT.

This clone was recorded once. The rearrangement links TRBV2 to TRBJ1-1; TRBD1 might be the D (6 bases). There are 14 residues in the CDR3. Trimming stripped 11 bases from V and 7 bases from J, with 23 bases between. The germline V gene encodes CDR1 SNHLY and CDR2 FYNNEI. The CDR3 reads CAGQKQGMSGEAFF. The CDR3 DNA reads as TGTGCCGGGCAGAAACAGGGTATGAGCGGTGAAGCTTTCTTT.

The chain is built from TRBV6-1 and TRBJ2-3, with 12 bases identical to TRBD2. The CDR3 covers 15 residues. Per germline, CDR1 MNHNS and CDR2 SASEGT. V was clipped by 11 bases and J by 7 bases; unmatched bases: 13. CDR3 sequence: CAGTPGTSGRYTQYF. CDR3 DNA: TGTGCCGGCACCCCCGGGACTAGCGGGCGGTATACGCAGTATTTT.

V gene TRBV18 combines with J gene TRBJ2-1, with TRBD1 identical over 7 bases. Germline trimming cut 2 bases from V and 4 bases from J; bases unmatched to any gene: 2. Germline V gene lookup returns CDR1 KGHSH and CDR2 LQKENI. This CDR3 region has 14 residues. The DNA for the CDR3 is TGTGCCAGCTCACCAGGGACAGAATACAATGAGCAGTTCTTC. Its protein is CASSPGTEYNEQFF.

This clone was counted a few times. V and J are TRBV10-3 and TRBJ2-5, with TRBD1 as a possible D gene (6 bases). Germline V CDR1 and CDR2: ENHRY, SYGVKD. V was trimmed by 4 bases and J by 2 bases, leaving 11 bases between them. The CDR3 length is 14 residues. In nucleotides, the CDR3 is TGTGCCATCAGTGGGGATAGGGGGCAAGAGACCCAGTACTTC. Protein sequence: CAISGDRGQETQYF.

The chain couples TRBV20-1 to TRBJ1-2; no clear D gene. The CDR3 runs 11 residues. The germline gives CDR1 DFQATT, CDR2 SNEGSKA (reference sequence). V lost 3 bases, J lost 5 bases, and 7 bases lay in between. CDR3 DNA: TGCAGTGCTAGTCGGGAGTATGGCTACACCTTC. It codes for CSASREYGYTF.

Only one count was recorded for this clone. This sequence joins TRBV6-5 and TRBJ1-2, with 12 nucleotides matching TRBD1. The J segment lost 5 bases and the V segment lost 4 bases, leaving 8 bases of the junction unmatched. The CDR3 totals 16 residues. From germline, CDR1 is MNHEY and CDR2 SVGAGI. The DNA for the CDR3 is TGTGCCAGCAGTTCCCGGGACAGGGGGCAGGTGTATGGCTACACCTTC. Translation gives CASSSRDRGQVYGYTF.

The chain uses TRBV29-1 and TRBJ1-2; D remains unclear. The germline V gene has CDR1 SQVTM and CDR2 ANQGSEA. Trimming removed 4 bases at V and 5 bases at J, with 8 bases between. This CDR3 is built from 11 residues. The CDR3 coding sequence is TGCAGCGTTGGCGAAATTTATGGCTACACCTTC. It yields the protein CSVGEIYGYTF.

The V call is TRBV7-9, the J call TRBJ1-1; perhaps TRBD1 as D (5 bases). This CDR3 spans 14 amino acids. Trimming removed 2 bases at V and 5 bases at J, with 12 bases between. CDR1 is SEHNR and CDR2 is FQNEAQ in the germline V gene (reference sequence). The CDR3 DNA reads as TGTGCCAGCAGCTTATCACAGGCGGGGACTGAAGCTTTCTTT. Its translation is CASSLSQAGTEAFF.

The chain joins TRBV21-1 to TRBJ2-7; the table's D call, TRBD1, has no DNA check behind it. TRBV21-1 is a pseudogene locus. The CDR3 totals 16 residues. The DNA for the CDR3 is TGTGCCAGCAGCCCCTTAATGACAGGGGATTCCTACGAGCAGTACTTC. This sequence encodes CASSPLMTGDSYEQYF.

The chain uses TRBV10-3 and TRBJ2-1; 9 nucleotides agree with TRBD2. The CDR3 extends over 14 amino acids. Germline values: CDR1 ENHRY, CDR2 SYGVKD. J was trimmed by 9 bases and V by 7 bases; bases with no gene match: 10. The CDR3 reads CAITSTLSGSEQFF. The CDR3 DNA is TGTGCCATCACCAGCACGCTTAGCGGGAGTGAGCAGTTCTTC.

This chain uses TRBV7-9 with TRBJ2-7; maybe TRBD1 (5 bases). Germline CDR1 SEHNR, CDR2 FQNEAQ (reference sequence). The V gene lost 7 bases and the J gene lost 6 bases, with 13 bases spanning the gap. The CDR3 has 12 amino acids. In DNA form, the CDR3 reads TGTGCCAGCAACCCACAGGCGGCCGAGCAGTACTTC. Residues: CASNPQAAEQYF.

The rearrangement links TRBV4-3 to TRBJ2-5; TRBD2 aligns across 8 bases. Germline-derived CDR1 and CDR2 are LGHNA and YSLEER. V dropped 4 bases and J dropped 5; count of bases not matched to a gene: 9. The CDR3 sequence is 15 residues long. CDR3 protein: CASSPLGGAMETQYF. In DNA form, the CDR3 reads TGCGCCAGCAGCCCCCTCGGGGGGGCCATGGAGACCCAGTACTTC.

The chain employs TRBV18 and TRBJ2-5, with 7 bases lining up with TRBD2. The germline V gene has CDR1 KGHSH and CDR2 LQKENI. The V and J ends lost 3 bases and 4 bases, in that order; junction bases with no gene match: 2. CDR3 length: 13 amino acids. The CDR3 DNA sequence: TGTGCCAGCTCACCCGGGGAGGGAGAGACCCAGTACTTC. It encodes CASSPGEGETQYF.

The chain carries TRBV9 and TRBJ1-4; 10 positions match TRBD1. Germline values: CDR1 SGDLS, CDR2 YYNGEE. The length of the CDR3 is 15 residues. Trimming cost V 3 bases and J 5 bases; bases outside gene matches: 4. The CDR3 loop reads CASSGQGAVNEKLFF. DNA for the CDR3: TGTGCCAGCAGCGGACAGGGGGCAGTAAATGAAAAACTGTTTTTT.

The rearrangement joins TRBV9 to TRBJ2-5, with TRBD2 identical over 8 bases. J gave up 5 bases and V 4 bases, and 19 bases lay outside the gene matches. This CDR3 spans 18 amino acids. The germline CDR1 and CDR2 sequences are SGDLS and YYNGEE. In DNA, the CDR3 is TGTGCCAGCAGCCCCCGCCGTGAAGCGGGAGTCGGTTGGGAGACCCAGTACTTC. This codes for CASSPRREAGVGWETQYF.